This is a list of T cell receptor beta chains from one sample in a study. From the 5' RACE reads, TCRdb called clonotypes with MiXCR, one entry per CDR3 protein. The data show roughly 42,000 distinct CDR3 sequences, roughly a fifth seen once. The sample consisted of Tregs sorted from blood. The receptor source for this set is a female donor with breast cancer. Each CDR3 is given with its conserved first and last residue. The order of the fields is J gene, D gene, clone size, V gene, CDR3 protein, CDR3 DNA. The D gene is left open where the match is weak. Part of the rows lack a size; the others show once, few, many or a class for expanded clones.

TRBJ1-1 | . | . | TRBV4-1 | CASSQPGQMNTEALF | TGCGCCAGCAGCCAACCGGGACAAATGAACACTGAAGCTCTCTTT
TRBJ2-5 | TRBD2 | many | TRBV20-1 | CSARPGLAGVETQYF | TGCAGTGCTAGACCGGGGCTAGCGGGAGTAGAGACCCAGTACTTC
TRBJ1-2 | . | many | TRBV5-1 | CASSYGTPGRINYGYTF | TGCGCCAGCAGCTATGGCACCCCCGGCCGGATAAACTATGGCTACACCTTC
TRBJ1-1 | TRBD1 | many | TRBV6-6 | CASRDRGLDTEAFF | TGTGCCAGTAGGGACAGGGGGTTGGACACTGAAGCTTTCTTT
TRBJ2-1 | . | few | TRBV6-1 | CASSEGTLEENEQFF | TGTGCCAGCAGTGAAGGGACCTTGGAGGAGAATGAGCAGTTCTTC
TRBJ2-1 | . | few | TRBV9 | CASSLAGQWNEQFF | TGTGCCAGCAGCCTCGCGGGACAGTGGAATGAGCAGTTCTTC
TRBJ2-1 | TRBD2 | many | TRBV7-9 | CASSLSLAGSYNEQFF | TGTGCCAGCAGCTTAAGTCTAGCGGGATCATACAATGAGCAGTTCTTC
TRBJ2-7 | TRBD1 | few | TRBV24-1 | CATSEPLWTGGYEQYF | TGTGCCACCAGTGAACCATTGTGGACAGGGGGGTACGAGCAGTACTTC
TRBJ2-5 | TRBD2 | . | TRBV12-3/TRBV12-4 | CASSSGLAGGLETQYF | TGTGCCAGCAGTTCAGGACTAGCGGGAGGGTTGGAGACCCAGTACTTC
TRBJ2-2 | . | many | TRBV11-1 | CASSLGDGELFF | TGTGCCAGCAGCTTAGGGGACGGGGAGCTGTTTTTT
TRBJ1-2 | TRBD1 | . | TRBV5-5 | CASSATGGADYGYTF | TGTGCCAGCAGCGCAACAGGGGGCGCTGACTATGGCTACACCTTC
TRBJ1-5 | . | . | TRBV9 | CASSPRRGGAVSNQPQHF | TGTGCCAGCAGCCCCCGTAGAGGGGGGGCGGTGAGCAATCAGCCCCAGCATTTT
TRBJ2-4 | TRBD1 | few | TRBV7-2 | CASSNMDRAKNIQYF | TGTGCCAGCAGCAACATGGACAGGGCGAAAAACATTCAGTACTTC
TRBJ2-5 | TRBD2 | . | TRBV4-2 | CASSQGREQTQYF | TGTGCCAGCAGCCAAGGGCGGGAGCAGACCCAGTACTTC
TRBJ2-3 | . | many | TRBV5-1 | CASRRTSAGTQYF | TGCGCCAGCAGAAGGACCTCCGCCGGTACGCAGTATTTT
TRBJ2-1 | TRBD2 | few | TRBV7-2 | CASSLAPVTGGEQFF | TGTGCCAGCAGCTTAGCCCCCGTGACGGGAGGTGAGCAGTTCTTC
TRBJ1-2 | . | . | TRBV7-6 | CASSLTVGVDGYTF | TGTGCCAGCAGCCTGACAGTGGGAGTAGATGGCTACACCTTC
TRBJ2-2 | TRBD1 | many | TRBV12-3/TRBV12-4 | CASSGQGTGELFF | TGTGCCAGCAGTGGACAGGGAACCGGGGAGCTGTTTTTT